This entry is about one TCR beta chain. Its antigen is undetermined. These data come from a study of T cell responses to AZD1222 COVID-19 vaccine. Findings of the study overall: Nearly half of spike-specific TCRs reportedly target variant regions that are unmutated in the B.1.351 and B.1.1.7 variants. Vaccine-related CD4 TCRs covered spike, predominating at 160-218 and 743-854.

Clones were sequenced by immunoSEQ multiplex PCR, and TCRdb holds only the in-frame ones, with some missing. The profile shows about 97,000 clones, about 88% of them singletons. The CDR3 spans 15 residues. In germline, CDR1 is SGHAT, CDR2 FQNNGV. V was shortened by 2 bases and J by 7 bases, with 15 bases between the two germline ends. The material sequenced was peripheral blood, taken on day 0 of AZD1222 vaccination. The sequence came from an adult in good health. The rearrangement links TRBV11-2 to TRBJ1-5; TRBD1 might be the D (5 bases). CDR3 sequence: CASSLYQGEGQPQHF. The DNA of the CDR3 is TGTGCCAGCAGCTTATACCAGGGCGAGGGACAGCCCCAGCATTTT.